These 12 T cell receptor beta chains were sequenced from one sample in a study of OX40 agonist ivuxolimab in advanced cancers. Repertoires were generated with immunoSEQ multiplex PCR, while TCRdb's copy carries only in-frame clones and drops some. The data contain some 45,000 clones, approximately 84% of them singletons. The sequences come from CD4+ or CD8+ T cells sorted from blood, collected in a trial of the OX40 agonist ivuxolimab. The receptor set was obtained from an adult with an advanced solid tumor such as melanoma, head and neck, liver or kidney cancer.

This chain joins TRBV5-1 and TRBJ2-6; TRBD1 aligns across 7 bases. This CDR3 is built from 17 residues. The V segment lost 1 base and the J segment 0 bases; nucleotides outside the gene matches: 4. Germline V gives CDR1 SGHRS, CDR2 YFSETQ. The CDR3 here is CASSLPGGSSGANVLTF. In nucleotides, the CDR3 is TGCGCCAGCAGCTTGCCAGGGGGATCCTCTGGGGCCAACGTCCTGACTTTC. Filled out from reference TRBV5-1 and TRBJ2-6, the complete variable domain reads KAGVTQTPRYLIKTRGQQVTLSCSPISGHRSVSWYQQTPGQGLQFLFEYFSETQRNKGNFPGRFSGRQFSNSRSEMNVSTLELGDSALYLCASSLPGGSSGANVLTFGAGSRLTVL.

This clone has only one observation. The V call is TRBV7-2, the J call TRBJ2-1; D is uncertain. Deletions cut 1 base from V and 0 bases from J, with 7 bases between. CDR3 length: 15 residues. Germline assignment: CDR1 SGHTA and CDR2 FQGNSA. Here the CDR3 DNA reads TGTGCCAGCAGCTTAGTCCCAAGCTCCTACAATGAGCAGTTCTTC. This gives the protein CASSLVPSSYNEQFF.

V usage is TRBV9 and J usage is TRBJ2-5, with 9 bases aligning to TRBD1. This CDR3 contains 14 residues. V trimming: 0 bases; J trimming: 7 bases; junction bases outside the gene matches: 4. Germline values: CDR1 SGDLS, CDR2 YYNGEE. In nucleotides, the CDR3 is TGTGCCAGCAGCGTAGGACAGGGGGTTTGGACCCAGTACTTC. Residues: CASSVGQGVWTQYF.

This clone was counted once. V usage is TRBV4-1 and J usage is TRBJ2-5, with 8 bases that match TRBD2. V lost 4 bases and J lost 2; bases outside the gene matches: 18. The CDR3 spans 19 residues. Per germline, CDR1 MGHRA and CDR2 YSYEKL. CDR3 sequence: CASSLTGTRGGGKQETQYF. CDR3 in DNA: TGCGCCAGCAGCCTAACCGGGACTAGAGGGGGGGGTAAACAAGAGACCCAGTACTTC.

J is TRBJ2-1 and V is TRBV5-1, with D unresolved. Germline V gene data show CDR1 as SGHRS and CDR2 as YFSETQ. The CDR3 is made up of 17 amino acids. Trimming shortened V by 0 bases and J by 0 bases, and 13 bases separated the two germline ends. Written as DNA, the CDR3 is TGCGCCAGCAGCTTGGCCAGGCTCTCTAGCTCCTACAATGAGCAGTTCTTC. Translated, it gives CASSLARLSSSYNEQFF.

The table lists this clone with a few counts. The rearrangement links TRBV19 to TRBJ1-2; 7 nucleotides match TRBD1. Germline V gene lookup returns CDR1 LNHDA and CDR2 SQIVND (reference sequence). The ends lost 7 bases at V and 1 base at J; junction bases unmatched: 12. The CDR3 extends over 16 amino acids. As DNA, the CDR3 is TGTGCCAGTACCCAGAGCGGGACAGTAATTAACTATGGCTACACCTTC. It specifies CASTQSGTVINYGYTF.

CDR3 sequence (DNA): TGCGCCAGCAGCTTGTCAGGAGAGGGGGGCTCCGAGCAGTACTTC. Encoded protein: CASSLSGEGGSEQYF. The chain links TRBV5-1 to TRBJ2-7; TRBD1 or TRBD2 may be the D gene (6 bases each). CDR1 SGHRS and CDR2 YFSETQ come from the germline V gene. V lost 1 base, J lost 6 bases, and 17 bases lay in between. The CDR3 runs to 15 residues.

In DNA, the CDR3 is TGTGCCAGCAGTCCACAGGGGGCAGAGACCCAGTACTTC. Translation gives CASSPQGAETQYF. The chain couples TRBV6-6 to TRBJ2-5; 9 positions match TRBD1. V trimming: 5 bases; J trimming: 4 bases; junction bases outside the gene matches: 2. Per germline, CDR1 MNHNY and CDR2 SVGAGI (reference sequence). The length of the CDR3 is 13 residues.

This chain uses TRBV20-1 with TRBJ1-2; D not resolved. CDR3 length: 11 amino acids. V was clipped by 4 bases and J by 8 bases, with 11 bases between them. Per germline, CDR1 DFQATT and CDR2 SNEGSKA (reference sequence). CDR3 residues: CSATGDRGYTF. The CDR3, as DNA: TGCAGTGCTACCGGAGATAGGGGCTACACCTTC.

This rearrangement joins TRBV7-6 to TRBJ2-1; D possibly corresponds to TRBD2 (5 bases). V was shortened by 5 bases and J by 8 bases, with 10 bases between the two germline ends. This CDR3 is built from 12 residues. Germline assignment: CDR1 SGHVS and CDR2 FNYEAQ. DNA of the CDR3: TGTGCCAGCAGCAGAGGGTTGGATGAGCAGTTCTTC. Amino acid sequence: CASSRGLDEQFF.

This sequence joins TRBV5-1 and TRBJ1-2; D unclear. V was cut by 2 bases and J by 2 bases, with 10 bases left in between. The CDR3 is 14 amino acids. Looked up from germline, CDR1 is SGHRS and CDR2 is YFSETQ. CDR3 in amino acids: CASSFGGYNYGYTF. The CDR3 nucleotides read TGCGCCAGCAGCTTCGGTGGCTACAACTATGGCTACACCTTC.

The chain uses TRBV4-1 and TRBJ2-7; 7 positions agree with TRBD2. The CDR3 extends over 15 amino acids. Trimming took 4 bases from V and 4 from J; bases not matched to a gene: 10. Germline V gene lookup returns CDR1 MGHRA and CDR2 YSYEKL. The CDR3 loop reads CASSPLGGGGYEQYF. CDR3 nucleotides: TGCGCCAGCAGCCCCCTGGGCGGGGGAGGGTACGAGCAGTACTTC.